The 19 T cell receptor beta chains below were found in one sample sequenced in a study of early T cells in non-severe SARS-CoV-2 infection. TCRdb processed the 5' RACE reads anew with MiXCR; each CDR3 protein has one entry. The sample shows tens of thousands of distinct CDR3 sequences, approximately 6.7% of them seen only once. Material: whole blood. The receptor source for this set is an adult who was a healthcare worker with PCR-confirmed SARS-CoV-2 infection or an uninfected control (not recorded which).

The chain links TRBV5-1 to TRBJ2-1; D ambiguous. This CDR3 region has 14 residues. V was trimmed by 0 bases and J by 6 bases, leaving 10 bases between them. Germline-derived CDR1 and CDR2 are SGHRS and YFSETQ. This CDR3 reads CASSLDVVGNEQFF. The CDR3 coding sequence is TGCGCCAGCAGCTTGGACGTTGTAGGCAATGAGCAGTTCTTC.

In this sample, this clonotype turned up many times. V gene TRBV20-1 combines with J gene TRBJ1-4, with D maybe TRBD1 (6 bases). The length of the CDR3 is 18 residues. Trimming pared 4 bases from V and 4 bases from J, leaving 25 bases between. Germline CDR1 is DFQATT and CDR2 is SNEGSKA (reference sequence). CDR3 coding DNA: TGCAGTGCTAAAGACAGGAACCGGGGAGACCGTATTAATGAAAAACTGTTTTTT. It translates to CSAKDRNRGDRINEKLFF.

This clonotype was seen more than once but under ten times. V is TRBV3-2 and J is TRBJ2-3; whether TRBD1, the table's D call, matches the DNA was not checked. TRBV3-2 constitutes a pseudogene. The CDR3 has 15 amino acids. CDR3 protein: CASRGTGGYADTQYF. The CDR3 nucleotides are TGTGCCAGCAGGGGTACAGGGGGGTACGCAGATACGCAGTATTTT.

This clonotype was seen at least ten times. V is TRBV7-9 and J is TRBJ2-6; D remains unclear. The ends were cut back, 1 base at V and 0 bases at J, with 16 bases in the middle. The V gene's germline CDR1 is SEHNR and CDR2 FQNEAQ (reference sequence). The CDR3 consists of 19 residues. This CDR3 is CASSLGNGFSRSGANVLTF. In nucleotides, the CDR3 is TGTGCCAGCAGCTTAGGTAACGGTTTTTCGCGCTCTGGGGCCAACGTCCTGACTTTC.

V gene TRBV29-1 combines with J gene TRBJ1-4; D gene uncertain. Germline lookup yields CDR1 SQVTM and CDR2 ANQGSEA. This CDR3 is 14 amino acids long. The V end lost 7 bases, the J end lost 5 bases, and 17 bases lay between the germline ends. The CDR3 DNA follows: TGCAGCGCTCTGGACCGATTATCGAATGAAAAACTGTTTTTT. It codes for CSALDRLSNEKLFF.

This clonotype has a count of ten or more. This chain connects TRBV10-3 to TRBJ2-3; the D gene is possibly TRBD2 (6 bases). Germline V lookup: CDR1 ENHRY, CDR2 SYGVKD. The CDR3 length is 18 residues. Trimming shortened V by 6 bases and J by 2 bases, and 24 bases separated the two germline ends. CDR3: CAIRQPGRSELDTDTQYF. The CDR3 DNA reads as TGTGCCATCAGGCAACCTGGGAGGTCGGAATTGGACACAGATACGCAGTATTTT.

J is TRBJ2-5 and V is TRBV7-2; D possibly corresponds to TRBD1 (6 bases). Germline CDR1 reads SGHTA; CDR2 reads FQGNSA. The length of the CDR3 is 15 residues. V lost 2 bases and J 4 bases, leaving 14 bases between the germline ends. The CDR3 sequence: CASSLRGGLGETQYF. DNA of the CDR3: TGTGCCAGCAGCTTACGTGGGGGCCTAGGAGAGACCCAGTACTTC.

This clonotype was recorded at least ten times. The chain recombines TRBV29-1 with TRBJ2-5; D might be TRBD2 (5 bases). The CDR3 is made up of 13 amino acids. V lost 1 base, J lost 4 bases, and 10 bases lay in between. Germline values: CDR1 SQVTM, CDR2 ANQGSEA. The DNA of the CDR3 is TGCAGCGTTGAAGGAGGGATTGGAGAGACCCAGTACTTC. It codes for CSVEGGIGETQYF.

With respect to this clonotype: A single base separates this from a much larger clone, so it may be a read error. The chain employs TRBV18 and TRBJ1-1; a possible D gene is TRBD1 (5 bases). CDR1 is KGHSH and CDR2 is LQKENI in the germline V gene. This CDR3 is 14 amino acids long. The CDR3 sequence: CVSSPRGVLTEAFF. In nucleotides, the CDR3 is TGTGTCAGCTCACCAAGGGGAGTACTCACTGAAGCTTTCTTT.

About this clonotype: This sequence may be a read error, since a much larger clone differs from it by one base. The chain carries TRBV5-1 and TRBJ1-1; no clear D gene. V gave up 4 bases and J gave up 4 bases, with 14 bases separating them. The length of the CDR3 is 14 residues. Germline CDR1 and CDR2: SGHRS and YFSETQ. In nucleotides, the CDR3 is TGCGCCAGCAGCGGGTACATAGAGAGCACTGAAGCTTTCTTT. This encodes CASSGYIESTEAFF.

In its sample, this clonotype was seen many times. The rearrangement links TRBV29-1 to TRBJ2-7, with no clear D. Trimming pared 0 bases from V and 4 bases from J, leaving 7 bases between. The CDR3 covers 12 residues. Germline values: CDR1 SQVTM, CDR2 ANQGSEA. This CDR3 reads CSVEDEIYEQYF. The CDR3 nucleotides read TGCAGCGTTGAAGATGAAATATACGAGCAGTACTTC.

Only a few counts were recorded for this clonotype. The chain is built from TRBV6-5 and TRBJ2-1; unclear D gene. Germline V gene sequence: CDR1 MNHEY, CDR2 SVGAGI. The V gene lost 7 bases and the J gene lost 7 bases, with 17 bases spanning the gap. CDR3 size: 14 residues. The CDR3 region has the DNA TGTGCCAGCAAGTGGTCCGGTTCCCGAAATGAGCAGTTCTTC. Translated, it gives CASKWSGSRNEQFF.

As to this clonotype: This sequence may be a read error, since a much larger clone differs from it by one base. The chain is built from TRBV11-3 and TRBJ2-5; tentatively, D is TRBD1 (6 bases). The CDR3 runs to 13 residues. V was trimmed by 8 bases and J by 2 bases, leaving 12 bases between them. Germline CDR1 and CDR2: SGHNT and YENEEA. The CDR3 region has the DNA TGTGCCAGCGGGGGCTACAATCAAGAGACCCAGTACTTC. Translated: CASGGYNQETQYF.

This clonotype was picked up many times. The chain is built from TRBV12-2 and TRBJ1-2. TRBV12-2 is flagged as a pseudogene. The CDR3 sequence is 14 residues long. CDR3 loop: CASRYVVAGAGYTF. The CDR3, as DNA: TGTGCAAGTCGCTACGTGGTGGCAGGTGCGGGCTACACCTTC.

This clonotype was seen repeatedly, ten times or more. This chain uses TRBV20-1 with TRBJ1-1; the D is unclear. Germline V gene data show CDR1 as DFQATT and CDR2 as SNEGSKA (reference sequence). The CDR3 length is 17 residues. V was clipped by 0 bases and J by 1 base, with 18 bases between them. CDR3 sequence: CSARDNPGSGRNTEAFF. CDR3 DNA sequence: TGCAGTGCTAGAGATAACCCCGGGTCAGGTCGGAACACTGAAGCTTTCTTT.

The chain combines TRBV12-3 or TRBV12-4 with TRBJ2-4; perhaps D is TRBD1 or TRBD2 (7 bases each). The V end was cut by 5 bases, the J end by 13 bases, with 18 bases between. The length of the CDR3 is 13 residues. In DNA form, the CDR3 reads TGTGCCAGCAGTCCATTCCAGGGGGAGGGCCAGTACTTC. This encodes CASSPFQGEGQYF.

This clonotype was seen repeatedly, ten times or more. The chain joins TRBV18 to TRBJ1-3, with D unclear. The V gene's germline CDR1 is KGHSH and CDR2 LQKENI. The CDR3 is 15 amino acids. V dropped 0 bases and J dropped 0 bases, with 6 bases sitting between them. For the CDR3, the DNA is TGTGCCAGCTCACCACCGGGGATCTCTGGAAACACCATATATTTT. Residues: CASSPPGISGNTIYF.

This clonotype was observed a handful of times. The rearrangement links TRBV12-3 or TRBV12-4 to TRBJ2-3, with D uncertain. The CDR3 runs 13 residues. V lost 5 bases and J lost 0, with 6 bases in between. CDR3 sequence: CASSQHSTDTQYF. DNA for the CDR3: TGTGCCAGCAGTCAACATAGCACAGATACGCAGTATTTT.

This clonotype was counted between two and nine times. CDR3 sequence reads: CASGRDFYNEQFF. Written as DNA, the CDR3 is TGTGCCAGCGGCAGGGATTTCTACAATGAGCAGTTCTTC. V usage is TRBV7-9 and J usage is TRBJ2-1; D perhaps matches TRBD1 (5 bases). Between the trimmed V and J ends, which lost 8 bases and 3 bases, there was a span of 11 bases. The CDR3 covers 13 residues. CDR1 is SEHNR, CDR2 FQNEAQ, per germline (reference sequence).